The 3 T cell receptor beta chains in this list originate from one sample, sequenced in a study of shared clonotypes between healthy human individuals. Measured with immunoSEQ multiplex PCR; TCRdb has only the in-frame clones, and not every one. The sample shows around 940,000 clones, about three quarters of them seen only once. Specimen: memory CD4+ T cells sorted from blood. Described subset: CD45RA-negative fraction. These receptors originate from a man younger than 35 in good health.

The CDR3 nucleotides are TGCGCCAGCAGCTATAGCGGGTCCTCCTACGAGCAGTACTTC. The encoded protein is CASSYSGSSYEQYF. The chain carries TRBV5-1 and TRBJ2-7; 7 bases are a match to TRBD2. Per germline, CDR1 SGHRS and CDR2 YFSETQ. CDR3 size: 14 residues. V was pared by 3 bases and J by 0 bases, with 3 bases of the junction left unmatched.

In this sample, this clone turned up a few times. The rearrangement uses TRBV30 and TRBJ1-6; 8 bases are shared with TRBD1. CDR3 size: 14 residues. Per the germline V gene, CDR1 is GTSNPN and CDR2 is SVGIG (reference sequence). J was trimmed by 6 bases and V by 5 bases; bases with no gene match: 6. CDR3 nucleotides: TGTGCCTGGGTGACAGGGGCGGCTAATTCACCCCTCCACTTT. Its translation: CAWVTGAANSPLHF. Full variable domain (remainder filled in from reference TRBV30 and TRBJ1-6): SQTIHQWPATLVQPVGSPLSLECTVEGTSNPNLYWYRQAAGRGLQLLFYSVGIGQISSEVPQNLSASRPQDRQFILSSKKLLLSDSGFYLCAWVTGAANSPLHFGNGTRLTVT.

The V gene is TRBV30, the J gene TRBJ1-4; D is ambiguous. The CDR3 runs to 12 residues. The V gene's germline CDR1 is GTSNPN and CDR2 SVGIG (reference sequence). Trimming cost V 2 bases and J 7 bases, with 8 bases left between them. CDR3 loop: CAWSLLGEKLFF. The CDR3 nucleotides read TGTGCCTGGAGTCTGCTGGGTGAAAAACTGTTTTTT.